This T cell receptor (beta chain) was identified during a study of shared clonotypes between healthy human individuals. TCRdb keeps only in-frame clones here, not all; method: immunoSEQ multiplex PCR. The sample shows 1.4 million to 1.5 million clones, approximately 97% of them seen only once. The germline CDR1 and CDR2 sequences are SGHAT and FQNNGV. V dropped 3 bases and J dropped 7 bases, with 15 bases sitting between them. CDR3 length: 14 residues. The sequence came from a young man in good health. The genes are TRBV11-2 and TRBJ1-2; D may be TRBD1 (6 bases). Sequenced input: naive CD4+ T cells sorted from blood. Stated subset: CD45RA+ positively selected. In nucleotides, the CDR3 is TGTGCCAGCAGCTTCCCAGGGGTCACCTCTGGCTACACCTTC. Translating gives CASSFPGVTSGYTF.